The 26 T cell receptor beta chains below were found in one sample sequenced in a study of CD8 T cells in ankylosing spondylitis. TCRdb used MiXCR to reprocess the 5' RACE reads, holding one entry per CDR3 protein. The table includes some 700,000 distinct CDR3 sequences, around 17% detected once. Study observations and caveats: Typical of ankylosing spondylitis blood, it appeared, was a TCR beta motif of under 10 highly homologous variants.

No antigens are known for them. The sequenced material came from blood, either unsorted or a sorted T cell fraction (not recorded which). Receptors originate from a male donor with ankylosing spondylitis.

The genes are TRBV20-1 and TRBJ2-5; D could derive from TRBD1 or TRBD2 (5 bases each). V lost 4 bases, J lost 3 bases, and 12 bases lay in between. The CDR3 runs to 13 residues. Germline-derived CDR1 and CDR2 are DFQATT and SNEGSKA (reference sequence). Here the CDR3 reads CSAKAGTKETQYF. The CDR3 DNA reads TGCAGTGCTAAGGCAGGGACCAAAGAGACCCAGTACTTC.

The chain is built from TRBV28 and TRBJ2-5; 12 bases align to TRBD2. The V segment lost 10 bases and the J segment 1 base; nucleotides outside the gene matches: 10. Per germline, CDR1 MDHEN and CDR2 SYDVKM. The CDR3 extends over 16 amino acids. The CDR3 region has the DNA TGTGCCACCGCAATGTCTAGCGGGGGGGGCCAAGAGACCCAGTACTTC. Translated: CATAMSSGGGQETQYF.

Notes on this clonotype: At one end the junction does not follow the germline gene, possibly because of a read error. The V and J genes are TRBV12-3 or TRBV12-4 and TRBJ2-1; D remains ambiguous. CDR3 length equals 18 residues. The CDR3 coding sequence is TGTGCCAGCTGTTTTGGACCCCTTCTAAGGAGCTCCTACAATGAGCAGTTCTTC. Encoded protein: CASCFGPLLRSSYNEQFF.

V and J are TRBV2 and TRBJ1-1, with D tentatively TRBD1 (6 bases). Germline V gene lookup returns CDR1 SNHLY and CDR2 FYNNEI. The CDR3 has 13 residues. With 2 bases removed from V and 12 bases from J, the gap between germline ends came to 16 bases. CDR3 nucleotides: TGTGCCAGCAGTGAACGCAGGGGATTTGGGCCTTTCTTT. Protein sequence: CASSERRGFGPFF.

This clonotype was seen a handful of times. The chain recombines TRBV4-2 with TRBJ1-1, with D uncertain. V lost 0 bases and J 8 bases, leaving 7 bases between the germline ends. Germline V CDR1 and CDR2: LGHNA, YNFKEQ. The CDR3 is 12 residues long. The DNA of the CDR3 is TGTGCCAGCAGCCAAGATACCGGGGAAGCTTTCTTT. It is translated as CASSQDTGEAFF.

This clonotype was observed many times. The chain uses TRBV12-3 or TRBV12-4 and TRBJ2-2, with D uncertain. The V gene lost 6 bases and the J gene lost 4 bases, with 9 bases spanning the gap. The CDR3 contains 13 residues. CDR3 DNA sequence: TGTGCCAGCAGGCAGACCTCCACCGGGGAGCTGTTTTTT. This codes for CASRQTSTGELFF.

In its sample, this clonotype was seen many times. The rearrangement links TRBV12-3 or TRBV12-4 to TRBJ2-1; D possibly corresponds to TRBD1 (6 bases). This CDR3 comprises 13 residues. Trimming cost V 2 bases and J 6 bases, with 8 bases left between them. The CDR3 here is CASSLFRGNEQFF. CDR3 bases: TGTGCCAGCAGTTTATTCAGGGGCAATGAGCAGTTCTTC.

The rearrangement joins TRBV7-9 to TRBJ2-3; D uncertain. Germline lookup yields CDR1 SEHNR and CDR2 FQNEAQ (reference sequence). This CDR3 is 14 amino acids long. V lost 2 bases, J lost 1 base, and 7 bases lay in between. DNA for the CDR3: TGTGCCAGCAGCTTACATCGGGGCACAGATACGCAGTATTTT. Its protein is CASSLHRGTDTQYF.

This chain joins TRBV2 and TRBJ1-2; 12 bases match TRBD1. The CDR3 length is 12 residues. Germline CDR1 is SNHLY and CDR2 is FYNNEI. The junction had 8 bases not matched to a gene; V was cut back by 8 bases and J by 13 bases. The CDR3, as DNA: TGTGCCAGCGAGCCGGGACAGGGGGCTTGCACCTTC. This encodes CASEPGQGACTF.

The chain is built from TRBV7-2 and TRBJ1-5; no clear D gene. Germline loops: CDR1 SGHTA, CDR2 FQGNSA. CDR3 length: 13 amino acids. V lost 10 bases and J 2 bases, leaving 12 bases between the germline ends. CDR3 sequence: CATNSGGNQPQHF. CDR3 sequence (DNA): TGTGCCACCAACTCGGGAGGCAATCAGCCCCAGCATTTT.

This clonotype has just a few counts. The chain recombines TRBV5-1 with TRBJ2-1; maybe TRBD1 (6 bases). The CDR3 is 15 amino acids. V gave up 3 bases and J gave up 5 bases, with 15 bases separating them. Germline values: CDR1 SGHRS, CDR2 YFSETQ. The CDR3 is CASSYQVQGNNEQFF. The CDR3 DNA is TGCGCCAGCAGCTACCAGGTACAGGGAAACAATGAGCAGTTCTTC.

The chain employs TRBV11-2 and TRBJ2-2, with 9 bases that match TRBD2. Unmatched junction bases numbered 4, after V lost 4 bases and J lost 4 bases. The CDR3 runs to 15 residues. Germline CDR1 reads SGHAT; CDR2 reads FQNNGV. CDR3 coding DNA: TGTGCCAGCAGCTGGGGACTAGCCGGCACCGGGGAGCTGTTTTTT. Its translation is CASSWGLAGTGELFF.

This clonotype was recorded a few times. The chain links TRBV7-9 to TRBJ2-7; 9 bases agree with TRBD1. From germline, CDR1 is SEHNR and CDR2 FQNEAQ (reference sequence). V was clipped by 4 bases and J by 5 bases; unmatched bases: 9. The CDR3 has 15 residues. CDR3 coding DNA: TGTGCCAGCAGCTCGCCGGGACAGGGAGGTCACGAGCAGTACTTC. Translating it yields CASSSPGQGGHEQYF.

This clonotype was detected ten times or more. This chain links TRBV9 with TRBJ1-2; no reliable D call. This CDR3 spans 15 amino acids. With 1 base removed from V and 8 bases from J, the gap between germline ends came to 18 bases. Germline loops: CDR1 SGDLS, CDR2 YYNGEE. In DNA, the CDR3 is TGTGCCAGCAGCGTATCGGAATCGGGATCCCAAGGCTACACCTTC. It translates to CASSVSESGSQGYTF.

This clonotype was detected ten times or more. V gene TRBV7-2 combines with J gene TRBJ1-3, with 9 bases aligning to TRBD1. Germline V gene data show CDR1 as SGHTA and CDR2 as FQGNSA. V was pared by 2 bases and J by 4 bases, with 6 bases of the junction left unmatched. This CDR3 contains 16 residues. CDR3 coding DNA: TGTGCCAGCAGCTTATACACAGGGGGCATGGGAAACACCATATATTTT. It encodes CASSLYTGGMGNTIYF.

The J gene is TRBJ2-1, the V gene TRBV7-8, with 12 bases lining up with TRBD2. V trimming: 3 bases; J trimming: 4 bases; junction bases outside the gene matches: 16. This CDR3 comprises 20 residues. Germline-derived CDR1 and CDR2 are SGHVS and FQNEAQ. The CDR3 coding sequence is TGTGCCAGCAGCTTTCCCGGACTAGCGGGGCCAGACGTGGGATACAATGAGCAGTTCTTC. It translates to CASSFPGLAGPDVGYNEQFF.

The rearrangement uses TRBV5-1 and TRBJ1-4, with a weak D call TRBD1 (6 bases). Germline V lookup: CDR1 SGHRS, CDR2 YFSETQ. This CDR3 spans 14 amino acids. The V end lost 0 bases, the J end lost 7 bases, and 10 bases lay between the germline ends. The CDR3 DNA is TGCGCCAGCAGCTTGGAACCCAGGGGTGAAAAACTGTTTTTT. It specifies CASSLEPRGEKLFF. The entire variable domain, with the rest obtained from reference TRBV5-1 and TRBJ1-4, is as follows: KAGVTQTPRYLIKTRGQQVTLSCSPISGHRSVSWYQQTPGQGLQFLFEYFSETQRNKGNFPGRFSGRQFSNSRSEMNVSTLELGDSALYLCASSLEPRGEKLFFGSGTQLSVL.

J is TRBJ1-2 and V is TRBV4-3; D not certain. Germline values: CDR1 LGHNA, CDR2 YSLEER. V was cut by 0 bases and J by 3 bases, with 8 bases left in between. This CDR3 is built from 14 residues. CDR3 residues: CASSQDREYYGYTF. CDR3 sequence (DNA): TGCGCCAGCAGCCAAGATCGAGAGTACTATGGCTACACCTTC.

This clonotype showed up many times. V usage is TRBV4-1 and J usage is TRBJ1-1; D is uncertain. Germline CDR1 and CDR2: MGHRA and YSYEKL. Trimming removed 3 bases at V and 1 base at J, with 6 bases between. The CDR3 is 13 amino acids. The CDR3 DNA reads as TGCGCCAGCAGCCAGGGGAGGAACACTGAAGCTTTCTTT. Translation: CASSQGRNTEAFF.

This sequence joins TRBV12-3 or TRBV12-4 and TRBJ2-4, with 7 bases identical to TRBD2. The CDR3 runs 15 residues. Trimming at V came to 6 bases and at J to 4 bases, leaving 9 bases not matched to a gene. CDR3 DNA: TGTGCCAGCAGCCGCAGGACGGGGGGAAAAAACATTCAGTACTTC. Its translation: CASSRRTGGKNIQYF.

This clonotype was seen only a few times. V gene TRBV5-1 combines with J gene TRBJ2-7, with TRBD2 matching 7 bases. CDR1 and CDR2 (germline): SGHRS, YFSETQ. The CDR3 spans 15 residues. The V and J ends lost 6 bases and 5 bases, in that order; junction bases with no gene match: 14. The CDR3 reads CASKTGVAGGNEQYF. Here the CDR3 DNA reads TGCGCCAGCAAAACCGGAGTAGCGGGTGGCAACGAGCAGTACTTC.

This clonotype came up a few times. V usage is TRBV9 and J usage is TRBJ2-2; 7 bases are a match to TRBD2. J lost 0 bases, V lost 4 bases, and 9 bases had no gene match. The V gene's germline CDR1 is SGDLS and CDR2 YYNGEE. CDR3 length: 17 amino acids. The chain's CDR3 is CASSISGENANTGELFF. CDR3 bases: TGTGCCAGCAGCATCAGCGGGGAAAACGCGAACACCGGGGAGCTGTTTTTT.

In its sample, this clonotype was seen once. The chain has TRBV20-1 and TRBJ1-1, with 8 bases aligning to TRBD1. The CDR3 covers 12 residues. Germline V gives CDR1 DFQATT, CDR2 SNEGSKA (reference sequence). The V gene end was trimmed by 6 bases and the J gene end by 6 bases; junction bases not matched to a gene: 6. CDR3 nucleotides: TGCAGTGCCACCGGGACAGGACCTGAAGCTTTCTTT. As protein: CSATGTGPEAFF.

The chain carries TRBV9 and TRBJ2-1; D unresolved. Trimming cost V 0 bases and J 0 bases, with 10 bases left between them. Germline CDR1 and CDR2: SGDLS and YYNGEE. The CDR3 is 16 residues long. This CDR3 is CASSVGMSSSYNEQFF. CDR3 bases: TGTGCCAGCAGCGTAGGGATGTCTTCCTCCTACAATGAGCAGTTCTTC. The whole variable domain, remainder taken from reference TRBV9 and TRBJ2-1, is DSGVTQTPKHLITATGQRVTLRCSPRSGDLSVYWYQQSLDQGLQFLIQYYNGEERAKGNILERFSAQQFPDLHSELNLSSLELGDSALYFCASSVGMSSSYNEQFFGPGTRLTVL.

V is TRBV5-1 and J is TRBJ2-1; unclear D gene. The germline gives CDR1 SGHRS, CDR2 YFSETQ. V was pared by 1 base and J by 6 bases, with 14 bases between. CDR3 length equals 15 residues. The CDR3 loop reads CASSLLGRPPNEQFF. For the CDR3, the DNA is TGCGCCAGCAGCTTGCTAGGACGCCCCCCCAATGAGCAGTTCTTC. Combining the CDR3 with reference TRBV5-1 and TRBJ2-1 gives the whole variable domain KAGVTQTPRYLIKTRGQQVTLSCSPISGHRSVSWYQQTPGQGLQFLFEYFSETQRNKGNFPGRFSGRQFSNSRSEMNVSTLELGDSALYLCASSLLGRPPNEQFFGPGTRLTVL.

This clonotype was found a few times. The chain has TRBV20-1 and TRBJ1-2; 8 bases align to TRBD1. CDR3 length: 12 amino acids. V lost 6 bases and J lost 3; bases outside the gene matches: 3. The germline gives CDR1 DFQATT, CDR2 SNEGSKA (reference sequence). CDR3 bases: TGCAGTGCCCCACAGGGGGACTATGGCTACACCTTC. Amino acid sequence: CSAPQGDYGYTF.